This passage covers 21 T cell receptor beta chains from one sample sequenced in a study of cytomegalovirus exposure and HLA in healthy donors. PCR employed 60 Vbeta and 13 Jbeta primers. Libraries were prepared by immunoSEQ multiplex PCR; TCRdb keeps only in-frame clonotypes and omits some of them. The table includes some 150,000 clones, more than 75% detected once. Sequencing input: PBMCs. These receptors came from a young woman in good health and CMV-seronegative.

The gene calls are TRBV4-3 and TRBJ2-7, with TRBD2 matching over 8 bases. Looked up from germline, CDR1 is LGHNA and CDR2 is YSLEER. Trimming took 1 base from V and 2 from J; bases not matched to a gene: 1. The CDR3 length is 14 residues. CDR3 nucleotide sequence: TGCGCCAGCAGCCAAGTGCGGGGGGCCTACGAGCAGTACTTC. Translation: CASSQVRGAYEQYF.

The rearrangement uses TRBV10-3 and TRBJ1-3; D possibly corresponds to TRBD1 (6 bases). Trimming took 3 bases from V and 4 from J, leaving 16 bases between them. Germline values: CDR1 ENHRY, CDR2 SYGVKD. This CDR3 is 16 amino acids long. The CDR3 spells CAISEYNRATGNTIYF. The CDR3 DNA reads TGTGCCATCAGTGAATATAACAGGGCGACCGGAAACACCATATATTTT.

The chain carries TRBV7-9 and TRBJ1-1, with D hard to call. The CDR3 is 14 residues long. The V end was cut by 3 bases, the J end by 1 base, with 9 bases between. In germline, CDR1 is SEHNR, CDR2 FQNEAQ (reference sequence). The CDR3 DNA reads TGTGCCAGCAGCTTTTCACACCAGAACACTGAAGCTTTCTTT. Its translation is CASSFSHQNTEAFF.

The CDR3 loop is CAWSGLGALSSYEQYF. CDR3 nucleotides: TGTGCCTGGAGTGGGTTGGGGGCCTTGAGCTCCTACGAGCAGTACTTC. V gene TRBV30 combines with J gene TRBJ2-7; D may be TRBD1 (6 bases). The CDR3 has 16 residues. V lost 1 base to trimming and J lost 0 bases, with 16 bases between them. The germline V gene encodes CDR1 GTSNPN and CDR2 SVGIG (reference sequence).

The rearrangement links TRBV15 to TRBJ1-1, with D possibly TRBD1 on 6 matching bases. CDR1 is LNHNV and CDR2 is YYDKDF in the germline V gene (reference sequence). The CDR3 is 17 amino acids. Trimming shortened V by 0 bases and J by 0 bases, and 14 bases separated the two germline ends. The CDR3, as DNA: TGTGCCACCAGCAGAGACCCGATGGGGGCGATGAACACTGAAGCTTTCTTT. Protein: CATSRDPMGAMNTEAFF.

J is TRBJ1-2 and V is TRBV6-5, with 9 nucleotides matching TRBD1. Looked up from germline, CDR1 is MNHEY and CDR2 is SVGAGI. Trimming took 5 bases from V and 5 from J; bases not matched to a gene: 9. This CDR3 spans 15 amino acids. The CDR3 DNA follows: TGTGCCAGCAGTCACGAGGACAGGGGAGGGTATGGCTACACCTTC. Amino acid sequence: CASSHEDRGGYGYTF.

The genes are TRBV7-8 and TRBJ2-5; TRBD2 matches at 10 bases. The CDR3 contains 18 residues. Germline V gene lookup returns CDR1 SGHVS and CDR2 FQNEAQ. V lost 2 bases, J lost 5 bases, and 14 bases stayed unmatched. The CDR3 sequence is CASSLLVLAGALGETQYF. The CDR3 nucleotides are TGTGCCAGCAGCTTATTAGTCCTAGCGGGAGCCCTCGGGGAGACCCAGTACTTC.

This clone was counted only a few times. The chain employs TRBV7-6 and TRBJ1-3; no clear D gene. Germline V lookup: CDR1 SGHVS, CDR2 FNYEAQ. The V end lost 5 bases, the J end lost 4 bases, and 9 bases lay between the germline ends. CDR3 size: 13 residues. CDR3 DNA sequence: TGTGCCAGCAGCGTCCGAGGGGGAAACACCATATATTTT. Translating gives CASSVRGGNTIYF. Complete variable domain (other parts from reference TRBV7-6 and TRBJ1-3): GAGVSQSPRYKVTKRGQDVALRCDPISGHVSLYWYRQALGQGPEFLTYFNYEAQQDKSGLPNDRFSAERPEGSISTLTIQRTEQRDSAMYRCASSVRGGNTIYFGEGSWLTVV.

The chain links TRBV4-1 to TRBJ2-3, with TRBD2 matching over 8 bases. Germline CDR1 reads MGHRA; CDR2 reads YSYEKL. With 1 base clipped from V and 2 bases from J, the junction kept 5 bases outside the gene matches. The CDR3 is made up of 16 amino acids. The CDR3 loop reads CASSQGNGGATDTQYF. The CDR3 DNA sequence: TGCGCCAGCAGCCAAGGGAACGGGGGGGCCACAGATACGCAGTATTTT.

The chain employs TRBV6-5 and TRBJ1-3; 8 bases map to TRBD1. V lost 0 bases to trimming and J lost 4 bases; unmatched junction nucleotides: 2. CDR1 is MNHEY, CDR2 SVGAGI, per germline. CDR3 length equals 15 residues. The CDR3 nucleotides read TGTGCCAGCAGTTACTCTTGGACAGGGGGAAACACCATATATTTT. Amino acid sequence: CASSYSWTGGNTIYF.

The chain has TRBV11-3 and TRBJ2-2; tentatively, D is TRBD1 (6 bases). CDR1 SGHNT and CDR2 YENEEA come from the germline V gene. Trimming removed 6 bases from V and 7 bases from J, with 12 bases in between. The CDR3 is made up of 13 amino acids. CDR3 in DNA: TGTGCCAGCAGGGCCAGGGGTGGCGGGGAGCTGTTTTTT. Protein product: CASRARGGGELFF.

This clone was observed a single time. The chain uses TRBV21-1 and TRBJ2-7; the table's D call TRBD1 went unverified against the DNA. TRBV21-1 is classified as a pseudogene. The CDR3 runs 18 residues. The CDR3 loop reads CASKNGSPGTERNYEQYF. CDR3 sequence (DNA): TGTGCCAGCAAAAATGGATCCCCCGGGACAGAGCGTAACTACGAGCAGTACTTC.

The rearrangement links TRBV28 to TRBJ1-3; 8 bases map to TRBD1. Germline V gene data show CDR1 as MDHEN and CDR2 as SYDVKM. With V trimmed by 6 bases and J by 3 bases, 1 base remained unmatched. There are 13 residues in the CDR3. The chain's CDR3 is CASSTGGGNTIYF. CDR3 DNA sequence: TGTGCCAGCAGCACAGGGGGTGGAAACACCATATATTTT. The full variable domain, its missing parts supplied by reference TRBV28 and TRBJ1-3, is DVKVTQSSRYLVKRTGEKVFLECVQDMDHENMFWYRQDPGLGLRLIYFSYDVKMKEKGDIPEGYSVSREKKERFSLILESASTNQTSMYLCASSTGGGNTIYFGEGSWLTVV.

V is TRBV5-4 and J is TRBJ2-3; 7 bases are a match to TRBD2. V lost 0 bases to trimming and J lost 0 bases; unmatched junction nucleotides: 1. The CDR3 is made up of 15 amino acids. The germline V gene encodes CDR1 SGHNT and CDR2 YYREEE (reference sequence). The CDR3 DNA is TGTGCCAGCAGCTTGGGAGCGGGGAGCACAGATACGCAGTATTTT. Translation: CASSLGAGSTDTQYF.

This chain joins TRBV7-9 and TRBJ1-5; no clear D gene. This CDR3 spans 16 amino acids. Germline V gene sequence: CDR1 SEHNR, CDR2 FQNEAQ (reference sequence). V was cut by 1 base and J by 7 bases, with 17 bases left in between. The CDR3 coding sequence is TGTGCCAGCAGCTTAGGGGTGATAGGAACGGGGCAGCCCCAGCATTTT. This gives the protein CASSLGVIGTGQPQHF.

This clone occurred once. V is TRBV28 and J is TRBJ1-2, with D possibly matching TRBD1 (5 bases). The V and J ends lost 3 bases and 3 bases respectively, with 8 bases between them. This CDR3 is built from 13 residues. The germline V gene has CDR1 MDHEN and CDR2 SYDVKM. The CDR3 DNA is TGTGCCAGCAGTTTGGTGGGGCACTATGGCTACACCTTC. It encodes CASSLVGHYGYTF.

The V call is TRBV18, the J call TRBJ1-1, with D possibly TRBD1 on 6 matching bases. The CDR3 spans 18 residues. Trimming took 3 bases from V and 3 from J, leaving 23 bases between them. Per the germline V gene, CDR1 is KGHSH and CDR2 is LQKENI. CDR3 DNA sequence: TGTGCCAGCTCACCCCCGGTGTGGGGGGGGCTCGGGTACACTGAAGCTTTCTTT. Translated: CASSPPVWGGLGYTEAFF.

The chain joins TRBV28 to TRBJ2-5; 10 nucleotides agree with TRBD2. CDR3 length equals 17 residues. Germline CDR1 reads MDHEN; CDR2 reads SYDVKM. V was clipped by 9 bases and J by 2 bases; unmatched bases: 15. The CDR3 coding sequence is TGTGCCAGTTCTGGCTTCAAGAGCGGGAGGGCGCAAGAGACCCAGTACTTC. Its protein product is CASSGFKSGRAQETQYF.

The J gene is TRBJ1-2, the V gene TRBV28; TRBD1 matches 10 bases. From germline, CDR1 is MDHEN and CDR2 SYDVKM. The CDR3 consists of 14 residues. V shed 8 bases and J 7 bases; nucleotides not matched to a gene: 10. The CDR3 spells CASWMGQGYRGYTF. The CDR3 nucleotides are TGTGCCAGCTGGATGGGACAGGGGTATCGTGGCTACACCTTC.

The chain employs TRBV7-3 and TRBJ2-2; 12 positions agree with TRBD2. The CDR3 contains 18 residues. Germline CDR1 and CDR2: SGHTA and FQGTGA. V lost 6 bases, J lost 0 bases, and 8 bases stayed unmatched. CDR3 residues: CASSVASGGAANTGELFF. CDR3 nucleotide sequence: TGTGCCAGCAGTGTCGCTAGCGGGGGGGCTGCGAACACCGGGGAGCTGTTTTTT.

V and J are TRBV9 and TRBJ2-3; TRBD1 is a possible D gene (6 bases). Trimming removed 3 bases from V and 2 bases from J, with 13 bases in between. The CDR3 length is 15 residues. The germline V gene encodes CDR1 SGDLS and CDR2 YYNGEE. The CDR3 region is CASSGKGGNTDTQYF. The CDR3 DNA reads TGTGCCAGCAGCGGTAAAGGGGGTAACACAGATACGCAGTATTTT.